This TCR beta chain was identified in a study of radiation and T cells in renal cell carcinoma. Assay used: immunoSEQ multiplex PCR; TCRdb lists only in-frame clones, some missing. Of 70,000 or so clones in the sample, around 80% were seen once. Losses at the gene ends were 0 bases for V and 5 bases for J; bases not matched to a gene: 7. CDR1 SGHKS and CDR2 YYEKEE come from the germline V gene (reference sequence). The CDR3 length is 16 residues. Documented time point: blood 2 weeks post-SBRT. The treatment: 15 Gy SBRT to primary tumor, nephrectomy 4 weeks later. This renal cell carcinoma was of the clear cell type.

The source was blood, collected from a patient whose treatment included radiotherapy and nephrectomy. The V and J genes are TRBV5-5 and TRBJ1-2, with 10 bases that match TRBD1. This receptor was identified in a man aged 60-69 years with renal cell carcinoma. CDR3 loop: CASSLVSGQGIYGYTF. In nucleotides, the CDR3 is TGTGCCAGCAGCTTGGTGTCGGGACAGGGGATTTATGGCTACACCTTC.